One T cell receptor beta chain is described in this entry. These data come from a study of multiple sclerosis patients with progressive multifocal leukoencephalopathy. The data were produced by immunoSEQ multiplex PCR, yet TCRdb's version contains in-frame clones alone and is incomplete. Of roughly 34,000 clones in the sample, roughly 87% were seen once. Time point noted: time of PML onset. After 16 to 56 months on natalizumab, the natalizumab-treated patients developed PML. At PML onset, T3 blood samples were taken. In germline, CDR1 is SGDLS, CDR2 YYNGEE. The CDR3 contains 13 residues. V was clipped by 3 bases and J by 0 bases, with 5 bases between them.

The sample here was PBMCs, taken from a patient treated with natalizumab. The source is a human donor with progressive multifocal leukoencephalopathy. The gene calls are TRBV9 and TRBJ2-3; D is uncertain. The CDR3 loop is CASSEKSTDTQYF. The CDR3 DNA is TGTGCCAGCAGCGAAAAGAGCACAGATACGCAGTATTTT.